This T cell receptor beta chain was recorded in a study of identical twins. Findings of the study overall: When twins shared out-of-frame alpha sequences, those sequences had excess low generation probability. Part of the zero-insertion signal could reflect confounding by invariant MAIT and iNKT cells.

Points on this clonotype: Its target is unknown. One base away lies a much larger clone, so this may be a sequencing read error.

MiXCR was run by TCRdb on the 5' RACE reads, yielding one entry per CDR3 protein. Of about 690,000 distinct CDR3 sequences listed, roughly 20% were seen once; the top ten hold 4% to 4.5%. The CDR3 loop spans 12 amino acids. Germline V gene data show CDR1 as MNHEY and CDR2 as SVGEGT. The V gene end was trimmed by 8 bases and the J gene end by 2 bases; junction bases not matched to a gene: 0. These same data were also listed under a study on T cells expressing NK-cell markers. Per that study: In the group of eight sequenced donors, seven were HCMV-seropositive and one was seronegative.

J is TRBJ2-1 and V is TRBV6-2 or TRBV6-3; 7 positions agree with TRBD2. The clonotype originates from a young woman in good health. The source material was PBMCs. The CDR3 DNA sequence: TGTGCCAGCGGGGGGGCCTACAATGAGCAGTTCTTC. Translation: CASGGAYNEQFF.